These 8 T cell receptor beta chains were sequenced from one sample in a study of shared clonotypes between healthy human individuals. Sequencing used immunoSEQ multiplex PCR; TCRdb keeps in-frame clones, though not all of them. Of 2.3 million or so clones in the sample, roughly 93% are singletons; the top ten hold about 0.39%. Sequencing was done on a sample of naive CD4+ T cells from PBMCs. Subset noted: CD45RA+ positively selected. The receptors originated from a man aged 18 to 29 in good health. Some clones in this sample may be carry-over from other donors' samples.

The CDR3 region has the DNA TGTGCCAGCAGTGGGGGAGGGCTAGCGGGAGTAGCCCCCTCCTACGAGCAGTACTTC. The encoded protein is CASSGGGLAGVAPSYEQYF. The chain recombines TRBV2 with TRBJ2-7; TRBD2 matches 10 bases. CDR1 SNHLY and CDR2 FYNNEI come from the germline V gene. V was pared by 4 bases and J by 0 bases, with 15 bases of the junction left unmatched. The CDR3 consists of 19 residues.

CDR3 sequence reads: CASSYSTGSRPETQYF. CDR3 in DNA: TGTGCCAGCAGTTACTCTACCGGGTCGAGGCCAGAGACCCAGTACTTC. V and J are TRBV6-5 and TRBJ2-5; the D is unclear. Germline CDR1 reads MNHEY; CDR2 reads SVGAGI. The CDR3 spans 16 residues. Trimming shortened V by 0 bases and J by 4 bases, and 15 bases separated the two germline ends.

Only one count was recorded for this clone. V and J are TRBV28 and TRBJ2-7, with TRBD1 identical over 7 bases. J lost 3 bases, V lost 9 bases, and 8 bases had no gene match. The germline gives CDR1 MDHEN, CDR2 SYDVKM. The CDR3 is 13 amino acids. CDR3 protein: CASLETGNYEQYF. CDR3 sequence (DNA): TGTGCCAGTCTCGAGACAGGGAACTACGAGCAGTACTTC.

The V call is TRBV4-3, the J call TRBJ2-7; no reliable D call. This CDR3 is 16 amino acids long. Trimming cost V 0 bases and J 3 bases, with 15 bases left between them. CDR1 is LGHNA, CDR2 YSLEER, per germline. The DNA of the CDR3 is TGCGCCAGCAGCCAAGATATCCTAATCCCCTTCTACGAGCAGTACTTC. Amino acid sequence: CASSQDILIPFYEQYF.

The chain links TRBV5-1 to TRBJ2-2; 8 positions agree with TRBD1. CDR1 and CDR2 from the germline V gene are SGHRS and YFSETQ. The CDR3 length is 17 residues. The junction had 13 bases not matched to a gene; V was cut back by 2 bases and J by 7 bases. The CDR3 reads CASSFAGGQGGNGELFF. CDR3 DNA: TGCGCCAGCAGCTTTGCCGGAGGACAGGGTGGGAACGGGGAGCTGTTTTTT.

A word on this clone: The sample carries other DNA sequences with the same CDR3. This chain joins TRBV5-1 and TRBJ2-2; 11 nucleotides align to TRBD2. Looked up from germline, CDR1 is SGHRS and CDR2 is YFSETQ. Trimming removed 3 bases from V and 2 bases from J; junction bases left unmatched: 3. The CDR3 loop spans 16 amino acids. This CDR3 reads CASSSGTSGNTGELFF. CDR3 sequence (DNA): TGCGCCAGCAGCTCCGGGACTAGCGGAAACACCGGGGAGCTGTTTTTT.

The chain carries TRBV28 and TRBJ2-3; weak D call: TRBD2 (7 bases). This CDR3 is built from 14 residues. Germline V gene data show CDR1 as MDHEN and CDR2 as SYDVKM. V dropped 5 bases and J dropped 7 bases, with 16 bases sitting between them. CDR3 residues: CASSTGGGRNTQYF. As DNA, the CDR3 is TGTGCCAGCAGTACTGGGGGGGGGCGGAATACGCAGTATTTT.

A word on this clone: One end of the junction varies from germline; a read error may be responsible. The rearrangement uses TRBV28 and TRBJ2-1, with 9 bases lining up with TRBD2. The CDR3 covers 16 residues. Germline-derived CDR1 and CDR2 are MDHEN and SYDVKM. The CDR3 nucleotides are TGTGCCAGCAGTTTCCTAGCGGGATTCTCCAACAATGAGCAGTTCTTC. It specifies CASSFLAGFSNNEQFF.